The present entry profiles one T cell receptor (beta chain) with its context. What it binds is not known. This sample is part of a study of monozygotic twins with cystic fibrosis. Generated by immunoSEQ multiplex PCR, the TCRdb table keeps only in-frame clones and is missing some. The table has approximately 24,000 clones, roughly 89% seen once. The CDR3 is made up of 16 amino acids. The germline CDR1 and CDR2 sequences are SGHVS and FQNEAQ. Trimming stripped 4 bases from V and 3 bases from J, with 18 bases between. Points from the study as a whole: Low clonality (median around 0.0094) suggested a mostly naive repertoire.

The chain uses TRBV7-8 and TRBJ1-2; a possible D gene is TRBD1 (6 bases). The clonotype was recovered from a woman aged 30 to 39 with cystic fibrosis. The sequencing input was blood. The CDR3 DNA sequence: TGTGCCAGCAGCTCTTCCCACAGGGTTGATCACTATGGCTACACCTTC. This sequence encodes CASSSSHRVDHYGYTF. The whole variable domain, filled in from reference TRBV7-8 and TRBJ1-2, reads GAGVSQSPRYKVAKRGQDVALRCDPISGHVSLFWYQQALGQGPEFLTYFQNEAQLDKSGLPSDRFFAERPEGSVSTLKIQRTQQEDSAVYLCASSSSHRVDHYGYTFGSGTRLTVV.